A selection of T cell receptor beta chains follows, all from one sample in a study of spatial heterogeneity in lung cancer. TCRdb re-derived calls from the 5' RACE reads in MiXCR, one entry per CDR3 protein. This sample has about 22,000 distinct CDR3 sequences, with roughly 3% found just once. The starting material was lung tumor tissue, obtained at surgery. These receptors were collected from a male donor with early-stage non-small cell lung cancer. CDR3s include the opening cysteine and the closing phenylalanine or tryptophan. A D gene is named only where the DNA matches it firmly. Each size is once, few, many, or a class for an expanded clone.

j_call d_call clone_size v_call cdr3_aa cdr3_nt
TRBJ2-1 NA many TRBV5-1 CASSLDLAPSYNEQFF TGCGCCAGCAGCTTGGATCTAGCCCCGTCCTACAATGAGCAGTTCTTC
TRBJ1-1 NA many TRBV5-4 CAAPAIFGANTEAFF TGTGCCGCCCCGGCCATTTTTGGGGCGAACACTGAAGCTTTCTTT
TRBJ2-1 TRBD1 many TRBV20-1 CSARDVRQGDINEQFF TGCAGTGCTAGAGATGTCCGACAGGGGGATATCAATGAGCAGTTCTTC
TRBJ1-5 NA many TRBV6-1 CASSEAGGFNQPQHF TGTGCCAGCAGTGAAGCGGGCGGTTTCAATCAGCCCCAGCATTTT
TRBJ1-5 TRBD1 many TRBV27 CASSSQGGGNQPQHF TGTGCCAGCAGTTCACAGGGGGGTGGCAATCAGCCCCAGCATTTT
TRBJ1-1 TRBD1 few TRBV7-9 CASSQPGQGNTEAFF TGTGCCAGCAGCCAACCGGGACAGGGAAACACTGAAGCTTTCTTT
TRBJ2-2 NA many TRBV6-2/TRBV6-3 CASSYSPNTGELFF TGTGCCAGCAGTTACTCCCCGAACACCGGGGAGCTGTTTTTT
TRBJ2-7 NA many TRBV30 CAWSGADEQYF TGTGCCTGGAGTGGAGCCGACGAGCAGTACTTC
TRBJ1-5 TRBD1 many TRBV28 CASSSLIGQGANQPQHF TGTGCCAGCAGTTCACTGATCGGACAGGGGGCAAATCAGCCCCAGCATTTT
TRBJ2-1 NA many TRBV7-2 CASSKAGVTFDEQFF TGTGCCAGCAGCAAAGCCGGGGTTACTTTTGATGAGCAGTTCTTC
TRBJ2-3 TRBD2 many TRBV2 CASRGTSGKVDTQYF TGTGCCAGCAGAGGGACTAGCGGGAAGGTCGATACGCAGTATTTT